The clone carrying this T cell receptor (beta chain) was seen many times. Its antigen remains unknown. The data originate from a study of T cells after yellow fever vaccination. Notes on the study in general: Booster samples showed a return of most primary-vaccination clones (roughly 96% CD4, 70% to 90% CD8). Peaking faster, on day 5 versus 15, the secondary response was nonetheless weaker.

Using its own MiXCR run on the 5' RACE reads, TCRdb lists one record per CDR3 protein. This table has approximately 110,000 distinct CDR3 sequences, 6% to 8% appearing once. Trimming cost V 4 bases and J 5 bases, with 14 bases left between them. There are 14 residues in the CDR3. This TCR derives from a man aged 18-30 years who received the YFV17D yellow fever vaccine. The material was CD4+ T cells sorted from PBMCs, obtained more than 8 days after the first yellow fever vaccination. The J gene is TRBJ2-5, the V gene TRBV12-3 or TRBV12-4, with D possibly TRBD2 on 7 matching bases. The CDR3 reads CASSSSGGRETQYF. DNA of the CDR3: TGTGCCAGCAGTTCATCGGGGGGCCGGGAGACCCAGTACTTC.